These 4 T cell receptor beta chains came from one sample sequenced in a study of CD8 T cells in ankylosing spondylitis. Via MiXCR, TCRdb re-called the 5' RACE reads, giving one row per CDR3 protein. Here the sample spans 50,000 to 70,000 distinct CDR3 sequences, under 7.5% being singletons. The sample comprised synovial fluid, either unsorted or a sorted T cell fraction (not recorded which). The receptors were sampled from a male donor with ankylosing spondylitis.

This clonotype was seen ten or more times. The chain links TRBV18 to TRBJ2-1, with 11 nucleotides matching TRBD2. The CDR3 contains 15 residues. V shed 6 bases, J shed 7 bases, and the junction held 8 bases outside the gene matches. Looked up from germline, CDR1 is KGHSH and CDR2 is LQKENI. This CDR3 reads CASSPTSGSMNEQFF. CDR3 coding DNA: TGTGCCAGCTCGCCAACTAGCGGGAGTATGAATGAGCAGTTCTTC.

Many counts were recorded for this clonotype. The CDR3 nucleotides are TGCGCCAGCCAGGGGGCCACAGATACGCAGTATTTT. Encoded protein: CASQGATDTQYF. The V call is TRBV5-1, the J call TRBJ2-3, with 8 bases matching TRBD1. The CDR3 length is 12 residues. Germline V lookup: CDR1 SGHRS, CDR2 YFSETQ. The V segment lost 7 bases and the J segment 2 bases; nucleotides outside the gene matches: 0. Using reference TRBV5-1 and TRBJ2-3 for the parts outside the CDR3, the full variable domain is KAGVTQTPRYLIKTRGQQVTLSCSPISGHRSVSWYQQTPGQGLQFLFEYFSETQRNKGNFPGRFSGRQFSNSRSEMNVSTLELGDSALYLCASQGATDTQYFGPGTRLTVL.

The V gene is TRBV2, the J gene TRBJ1-5, with D possibly TRBD1 on 6 matching bases. The CDR3 has 14 amino acids. Per the germline V gene, CDR1 is SNHLY and CDR2 is FYNNEI. The germline V and J ends were trimmed by 4 bases and 1 base, with 8 bases remaining between them. The CDR3 DNA reads TGTGCCAGCAGTGGACAGGAAAGCAATCAGCCCCAGCATTTT. Its protein product is CASSGQESNQPQHF.

This clonotype has only a few counts. This rearrangement joins TRBV9 to TRBJ2-2; no reliable D call. CDR1 is SGDLS, CDR2 YYNGEE, per germline. The CDR3 has 16 residues. Trimming took off 0 bases at V and 2 bases at J, with 11 bases between the two ends. The CDR3 here is CASSVVGVSNTGELFF. CDR3 in DNA: TGTGCCAGCAGCGTAGTTGGCGTTTCCAACACCGGGGAGCTGTTTTTT. Drawing the rest from reference TRBV9 and TRBJ2-2, the complete variable domain is DSGVTQTPKHLITATGQRVTLRCSPRSGDLSVYWYQQSLDQGLQFLIQYYNGEERAKGNILERFSAQQFPDLHSELNLSSLELGDSALYFCASSVVGVSNTGELFFGEGSRLTVL.